Below, 29 T cell receptor beta chains from the same sample are listed, as sequenced in a study of T cell responses to AZD1222 COVID-19 vaccine. Method: immunoSEQ multiplex PCR; TCRdb's copy keeps in-frame clones and lacks some. The data hold around 120,000 clones, with less than 90% observed a single time. This specimen was peripheral blood, taken on day 0 of AZD1222 vaccination. These receptors were collected from an adult in good health.

CDR3 protein: CASSRQFLNTEAFF. The CDR3 nucleotides read TGCGCCAGCAGTCGACAGTTCTTGAACACTGAAGCTTTCTTT. The rearrangement links TRBV5-1 to TRBJ1-1; possibly TRBD1 for D (5 bases). The CDR3 length is 14 residues. Between the trimmed V and J ends, which lost 5 bases and 0 bases, there was a span of 11 bases. Germline V gene data show CDR1 as SGHRS and CDR2 as YFSETQ.

The CDR3 nucleotides are TGTGCCAGCAGTCTAGCGGGAGGATCCAATGAGCAGTTCTTC. It codes for CASSLAGGSNEQFF. This chain joins TRBV6-5 and TRBJ2-1, with 11 bases lining up with TRBD2. From germline, CDR1 is MNHEY and CDR2 SVGAGI. V shed 5 bases and J 6 bases; nucleotides not matched to a gene: 3. CDR3 length: 14 residues.

The CDR3 loop reads CASSILPGNTGELFF. Written as DNA, the CDR3 is TGTGCCAGTAGTATCCTGCCCGGGAACACCGGGGAGCTGTTTTTT. The V gene is TRBV19, the J gene TRBJ2-2; D remains ambiguous. Trimming removed 3 bases at V and 1 base at J, with 9 bases between. CDR1 and CDR2 from the germline V gene are LNHDA and SQIVND (reference sequence). This CDR3 is built from 15 residues. Supplemented by reference TRBV19 and TRBJ2-2, the full variable domain reads DGGITQSPKYLFRKEGQNVTLSCEQNLNHDAMYWYRQDPGQGLRLIYYSQIVNDFQKGDIAEGYSVSREKKESFPLTVTSAQKNPTAFYLCASSILPGNTGELFFGEGSRLTVL.

A word on this clone: One end of the junction fails to match germline, which may point to a read error. The rearrangement uses TRBV7-7 and TRBJ2-1; TRBD2 matches 7 bases. In germline, CDR1 is SSHAT, CDR2 FNYEAQ (reference sequence). The CDR3 extends over 15 amino acids. CDR3 loop: CASSLSRGGRNEQFF. In DNA, the CDR3 is TGTGCTAGCAGCTTAAGTCGGGGAGGGCGGAATGAGCAGTTCTTC.

The genes are TRBV3-1 (or the pseudogene TRBV3-2) and TRBJ2-1, with 9 bases matching TRBD2. Germline loops: CDR1 LGHDT, CDR2 YNNKEL (reference sequence). Losses at the gene ends were 4 bases for V and 4 bases for J; bases not matched to a gene: 14. The CDR3 length is 18 residues. CDR3 DNA: TGTGCCAGCAGCCCAATGAACCACCGGAGCGGGAGGTACAATGAGCAGTTCTTC. This sequence encodes CASSPMNHRSGRYNEQFF.

The chain joins TRBV5-4 to TRBJ1-1; 10 bases line up with TRBD1. V lost 4 bases to trimming and J lost 10 bases; unmatched junction nucleotides: 7. The germline V gene encodes CDR1 SGHNT and CDR2 YYREEE (reference sequence). This CDR3 is 13 amino acids long. The CDR3 DNA reads TGTGCCAGCAGCCGCGACAGGGGGCAGGTAGCTTTCTTT. It specifies CASSRDRGQVAFF. The full variable domain, rest sourced from reference TRBV5-4 and TRBJ1-1, is ETGVTQSPTHLIKTRGQQVTLRCSSQSGHNTVSWYQQALGQGPQFIFQYYREEENGRGNFPPRFSGLQFPNYSSELNVNALELDDSALYLCASSRDRGQVAFFGQGTRLTVV.

The V and J genes are TRBV10-3 and TRBJ2-2, with 8 bases identical to TRBD2. This CDR3 has 14 residues. Germline assignment: CDR1 ENHRY and CDR2 SYGVKD. J was trimmed by 4 bases and V by 8 bases; bases with no gene match: 6. The CDR3 here is CAIGSGSRTGELFF. As DNA, the CDR3 is TGTGCCATCGGCAGCGGGAGTCGCACCGGGGAGCTGTTTTTT.

The J gene is TRBJ2-1, the V gene TRBV30, with 13 bases aligning to TRBD2. Germline V lookup: CDR1 GTSNPN, CDR2 SVGIG (reference sequence). CDR3 length equals 17 residues. Unmatched junction bases numbered 18, after V lost 1 base and J lost 15 bases. CDR3 protein: CAWSGQRLAGGLLLRFF. The DNA for the CDR3 is TGTGCCTGGAGTGGCCAGCGACTAGCGGGAGGCCTCTTATTGCGGTTCTTC.

V is TRBV14 and J is TRBJ2-7; 7 bases align to TRBD1. In germline, CDR1 is SGHDN, CDR2 FVKESK. CDR3 length: 15 residues. The junction had 7 bases not matched to a gene; V was cut back by 4 bases and J by 1 base. CDR3 region: CASSLRDSVSYEQYF. CDR3 bases: TGTGCCAGCAGCCTCCGGGACAGCGTTTCCTACGAGCAGTACTTC.

This clone is a singleton in its sample. This sequence joins TRBV20-1 and TRBJ2-1; D may be TRBD2 (6 bases). The CDR3 runs to 15 residues. Trimming removed 3 bases from V and 7 bases from J, with 19 bases in between. Germline-derived CDR1 and CDR2 are DFQATT and SNEGSKA (reference sequence). CDR3 amino acids: CSASDRGRGRNEQFF. As DNA, the CDR3 is TGCAGTGCTAGTGATAGAGGTCGGGGGAGGAATGAGCAGTTCTTC.

The chain has TRBV30 and TRBJ1-1, with D uncertain. Trimming took 2 bases from V and 13 from J, leaving 11 bases between them. The germline gives CDR1 GTSNPN, CDR2 SVGIG (reference sequence). CDR3 length equals 10 residues. The CDR3 protein is CAWSPPPFFF. As DNA, the CDR3 is TGTGCCTGGAGTCCCCCTCCTTTTTTCTTT.

The genes are TRBV14 and TRBJ1-2; 8 nucleotides agree with TRBD1. V shed 2 bases, J shed 7 bases, and the junction held 9 bases outside the gene matches. The CDR3 loop spans 15 amino acids. Germline V gives CDR1 SGHDN, CDR2 FVKESK. This CDR3 is CASSQRQGPDPGYTF. CDR3 DNA sequence: TGTGCCAGCAGCCAAAGACAGGGGCCCGATCCTGGCTACACCTTC.

This sequence joins TRBV6-1 and TRBJ1-1; D is perhaps TRBD1 (5 bases). Trimming shortened V by 3 bases and J by 6 bases, and 14 bases separated the two germline ends. Germline lookup yields CDR1 MNHNS and CDR2 SASEGT. This CDR3 is 14 amino acids long. Here the CDR3 reads CASSEGWGGSEAFF. The CDR3 DNA reads as TGTGCCAGCAGTGAGGGTTGGGGGGGATCTGAAGCTTTCTTT.

This chain joins TRBV24-1 and TRBJ1-1, with D possibly matching TRBD1 (6 bases). The CDR3 loop spans 13 amino acids. CDR1 KGHDR and CDR2 SFDVKD come from the germline V gene. Trimming cost V 7 bases and J 2 bases, with 10 bases left between them. CDR3 sequence: CATRETGNTEAFF. CDR3 sequence (DNA): TGTGCCACCAGAGAGACAGGCAACACTGAAGCTTTCTTT.

This clone showed up just a few times. The chain has TRBV12-3 or TRBV12-4 and TRBJ1-3; possible D gene TRBD1, 5 bases. V lost 7 bases and J lost 0, with 7 bases in between. The CDR3 is 13 amino acids. DNA for the CDR3: TGTGCCAGCAAGGGGTTCTCTGGAAACACCATATATTTT. This sequence encodes CASKGFSGNTIYF.

With respect to this clone: At one end, the junction sequence differs from germline, possibly due to a read error. The V and J genes are TRBV9 and TRBJ1-3; D not resolved. The CDR3 has 16 residues. The V gene's germline CDR1 is SGDLS and CDR2 YYNGEE. The CDR3 reads CASSVDDIRTGSTIYF. The CDR3 DNA reads as TGTGCCAGCAGCGTAGACGACATCCGAACTGGAAGCACCATATATTTT.

V usage is TRBV7-3 and J usage is TRBJ2-3; TRBD2 matches at 7 bases. Per germline, CDR1 SGHTA and CDR2 FQGTGA. The CDR3 is made up of 14 amino acids. V was pared by 8 bases and J by 5 bases, with 10 bases of the junction left unmatched. The CDR3 here is CASGPAGVLDTQYF. Written as DNA, the CDR3 is TGTGCCAGCGGCCCTGCGGGAGTTTTAGATACGCAGTATTTT.

The J gene is TRBJ1-2, the V gene TRBV21-1; the D call of TRBD1 is as the table states it, not checked on the DNA. TRBV21-1 is a pseudogene locus. The CDR3 consists of 10 residues. DNA for the CDR3: TGTGCCAGCAGCACCTCGACAGGCCCCTTC. It encodes CASSTSTGPF.

The CDR3 sequence: CASTAGQGALMNTEAFF. The CDR3 nucleotides read TGTGCCAGTACAGCGGGGCAGGGGGCCCTAATGAACACTGAAGCTTTCTTT. The J gene is TRBJ1-1, the V gene TRBV19; 8 positions match TRBD1. Trimming at V came to 7 bases and at J to 0 bases, leaving 13 bases not matched to a gene. Per germline, CDR1 LNHDA and CDR2 SQIVND (reference sequence). The CDR3 consists of 17 residues.

The chain couples TRBV6-6 to TRBJ2-2; D not certain. CDR3 length: 14 residues. Trimming took 3 bases from V and 6 from J, leaving 11 bases between them. Per the germline V gene, CDR1 is MNHNY and CDR2 is SVGAGI (reference sequence). CDR3 region: CASSYDSGAGELFF. As DNA, the CDR3 is TGTGCCAGCAGTTATGATAGTGGGGCCGGGGAGCTGTTTTTT.

This clone has ten or more counts. The same CDR3 also results from other DNA sequences found in this sample. The chain recombines TRBV3-1 (or the pseudogene TRBV3-2) with TRBJ2-1; 14 bases map to TRBD2. The CDR3 is 14 residues long. CDR1 and CDR2 (germline): LGHDT, YNNKEL (reference sequence). Unmatched junction bases numbered 0, after V lost 5 bases and J lost 6 bases. Here the CDR3 DNA reads TGTGCCAGCAGCGGGACTAGCGGGAGCAATGAGCAGTTCTTC. As protein: CASSGTSGSNEQFF.

This clone was counted a single time. This chain joins TRBV20-1 and TRBJ1-3, with no clear D. CDR3 length: 11 amino acids. CDR1 is DFQATT, CDR2 SNEGSKA, per germline (reference sequence). V gave up 5 bases and J gave up 4 bases, with 6 bases separating them. The chain's CDR3 is CSAPVGNTIYF. DNA for the CDR3: TGCAGTGCTCCGGTGGGAAACACCATATATTTT.

The chain recombines TRBV6-5 with TRBJ1-1; tentatively, D is TRBD1 (5 bases). The CDR3 contains 14 residues. Germline V lookup: CDR1 MNHEY, CDR2 SVGAGI. Between the trimmed V and J ends, which lost 6 bases and 1 base, there was a span of 12 bases. As DNA, the CDR3 is TGTGCCAGCAGCGATAGACAGTGGAACACTGAAGCTTTCTTT. The encoded protein is CASSDRQWNTEAFF.

This sequence joins TRBV11-3 and TRBJ2-1, with 13 bases lining up with TRBD2. Germline loops: CDR1 SGHNT, CDR2 YENEEA. V dropped 3 bases and J dropped 5; count of bases not matched to a gene: 1. This CDR3 has 15 residues. CDR3 in DNA: TGTGCCAGCAGCTTGGGACTAGCGGGAAACAATGAGCAGTTCTTC. The encoded protein is CASSLGLAGNNEQFF.

The chain has TRBV19 and TRBJ2-4; 7 bases fit TRBD1. V shed 1 base and J 4 bases; nucleotides not matched to a gene: 10. The CDR3 extends over 17 amino acids. Germline CDR1 LNHDA, CDR2 SQIVND (reference sequence). CDR3: CASSIGGPGTDKNIQYF. The DNA for the CDR3 is TGTGCCAGTAGTATAGGGGGTCCCGGGACAGATAAAAACATTCAGTACTTC.

The V and J genes are TRBV5-1 and TRBJ2-7; 10 nucleotides match TRBD2. Trimming at V came to 0 bases and at J to 5 bases, leaving 5 bases not matched to a gene. The CDR3 spans 15 residues. Per the germline V gene, CDR1 is SGHRS and CDR2 is YFSETQ. The CDR3 coding sequence is TGCGCCAGCAGCTTGGCTAGCGGGAGAAGAAACGAGCAGTACTTC. This encodes CASSLASGRRNEQYF.

The chain links TRBV29-1 to TRBJ1-1, with a possible D match to TRBD1 (6 bases). Per germline, CDR1 SQVTM and CDR2 ANQGSEA. CDR3 length equals 11 residues. Trimming took 7 bases from V and 7 from J, leaving 13 bases between them. In DNA, the CDR3 is TGCAGCGCGATAGGGGGGAATGAAGCTTTCTTT. This translates into CSAIGGNEAFF.

The chain joins TRBV5-1 to TRBJ2-4, with TRBD1 matching over 7 bases. The trim removed 0 bases at V and 9 bases at J, leaving 3 bases unmatched. Germline lookup yields CDR1 SGHRS and CDR2 YFSETQ. The CDR3 totals 13 residues. The CDR3 region has the DNA TGCGCCAGCAGCTTGGGGGACAGAGCCATTCAGTACTTC. Translation gives CASSLGDRAIQYF.

J is TRBJ2-1 and V is TRBV7-9; 9 nucleotides align to TRBD2. The CDR3 is 14 residues long. Germline assignment: CDR1 SEHNR and CDR2 FQNEAQ (reference sequence). V lost 5 bases, J lost 5 bases, and 4 bases stayed unmatched. CDR3 loop: CASSPLAGDNEQFF. The CDR3 region has the DNA TGTGCCAGCAGCCCACTAGCGGGCGACAATGAGCAGTTCTTC.